Below are 27 T cell receptor beta chains sequenced from a single sample in a study of blood T cell repertoires in COVID-19. Sequenced by immunoSEQ multiplex PCR; TCRdb stores in-frame clones only, minus some. The repertoire holds 130,000 or so clones, 70% to 85% seen once, with 10% to 15% in the top ten. Sequencing was carried out using peripheral blood. These receptors were obtained from an older woman with acute or convalescent COVID-19.

The chain joins TRBV5-1 to TRBJ1-4; no clear D gene. Trimming stripped 3 bases from V and 12 bases from J, with 18 bases between. Germline lookup yields CDR1 SGHRS and CDR2 YFSETQ. This CDR3 is 14 amino acids long. The CDR3 loop is CASSSDSTGRQLFF. Here the CDR3 DNA reads TGCGCCAGCAGCTCTGACTCAACCGGGAGACAACTGTTTTTT.

The chain recombines TRBV4-1 with TRBJ1-2, with D possibly TRBD1 on 6 matching bases. The CDR3 consists of 15 residues. Germline CDR1 reads MGHRA; CDR2 reads YSYEKL. V lost 0 bases, J lost 2 bases, and 10 bases lay in between. The CDR3 coding sequence is TGCGCCAGCAGCCAAGATCACAGGGAGAACTATGGCTACACCTTC. This sequence encodes CASSQDHRENYGYTF.

In the case of this clone: The junction shows a germline mismatch at one end, possibly a read error. The V call is TRBV19, the J call TRBJ1-5, with TRBD1 as a possible D gene (5 bases). Germline assignment: CDR1 LNHDA and CDR2 SQIVND (reference sequence). The CDR3 has 14 amino acids. The DNA of the CDR3 is TGTGCCAGTAGCATAGACAGAAACAATCAGCCCCAGCATTTT. This gives the protein CASSIDRNNQPQHF.

This clone was seen a single time. The chain employs TRBV10-1 and TRBJ2-1, with 7 bases lining up with TRBD1. The CDR3 covers 14 residues. In germline, CDR1 is WNHNN, CDR2 SYGVQD (reference sequence). Germline trimming cut 6 bases from V and 5 bases from J; bases unmatched to any gene: 7. In DNA form, the CDR3 reads TGCGCCAGCAGCCCCTGGGACAGACACAATGAGCAGTTCTTC. It is translated as CASSPWDRHNEQFF.

J is TRBJ2-3 and V is TRBV6-5; 9 bases map to TRBD1. With V trimmed by 4 bases and J by 4 bases, 6 bases remained unmatched. This CDR3 has 15 residues. Germline V gene sequence: CDR1 MNHEY, CDR2 SVGAGI. The CDR3 loop reads CASSFGQGYPDTQYF. CDR3 nucleotide sequence: TGTGCCAGCAGTTTCGGACAGGGGTACCCAGATACGCAGTATTTT.

The V gene is TRBV18, the J gene TRBJ1-2; D uncertain. The V end was cut by 3 bases, the J end by 2 bases, with 13 bases between. The CDR3 has 15 amino acids. Germline V gene lookup returns CDR1 KGHSH and CDR2 LQKENI. The CDR3 coding sequence is TGTGCCAGCTCACCTGGAAGGGAGGAGAACTATGGCTACACCTTC. This codes for CASSPGREENYGYTF.

V is TRBV10-3 and J is TRBJ1-2; D not certain. Germline V gives CDR1 ENHRY, CDR2 SYGVKD. The CDR3 covers 14 residues. With 4 bases removed from V and 11 bases from J, the gap between germline ends came to 20 bases. The CDR3 reads CAISGGEDSVWYTF. CDR3 nucleotides: TGTGCCATCAGTGGTGGTGAAGACTCGGTTTGGTACACCTTC.

V usage is TRBV18 and J usage is TRBJ1-4; possibly TRBD1 for D (5 bases). CDR1 is KGHSH and CDR2 is LQKENI in the germline V gene. Trimming removed 3 bases at V and 1 base at J, with 9 bases between. The CDR3 is made up of 15 amino acids. The CDR3 loop reads CASSPRGETNEKLFF. CDR3 DNA sequence: TGTGCCAGCTCACCGCGGGGCGAAACTAATGAAAAACTGTTTTTT.

The rearrangement uses TRBV2 and TRBJ2-1; 10 bases match TRBD1. Germline assignment: CDR1 SNHLY and CDR2 FYNNEI. With 1 base clipped from V and 0 bases from J, the junction kept 18 bases outside the gene matches. This CDR3 has 22 amino acids. CDR3: CASSEDFTTGGSRDSSYNEQFF. The CDR3 DNA follows: TGTGCCAGCAGTGAAGACTTCACGACAGGGGGCAGTCGGGATAGCTCCTACAATGAGCAGTTCTTC.

The rearrangement links TRBV7-3 to TRBJ2-3, with TRBD2 matching over 16 bases. CDR1 and CDR2 from the germline V gene are SGHTA and FQGTGA. This CDR3 has 20 residues. After removal of 2 bases from V and 0 bases from J, the junction contained 8 bases not matched to a gene. The CDR3 nucleotides are TGTGCCAGCAGCTTACTTCCCGGGACTAGCGGGGGGGCCAGCACAGATACGCAGTATTTT. It translates to CASSLLPGTSGGASTDTQYF.

The chain uses TRBV6-6 and TRBJ1-1; 7 positions match TRBD1. This CDR3 spans 15 amino acids. Germline V lookup: CDR1 MNHNY, CDR2 SVGAGI (reference sequence). V trimming: 7 bases; J trimming: 1 base; junction bases outside the gene matches: 9. DNA for the CDR3: TGTGCCAGCACGTCGAGGGGGCATGAGAACACTGAAGCTTTCTTT. Translated, it gives CASTSRGHENTEAFF.

The chain couples TRBV24-1 to TRBJ1-2; 10 nucleotides agree with TRBD1. The germline V gene encodes CDR1 KGHDR and CDR2 SFDVKD. CDR3 length: 12 residues. The trim removed 10 bases at V and 6 bases at J, leaving 4 bases unmatched. Here the CDR3 DNA reads TGTGCCACTCAAGGGACAGGGGATGGCTACACCTTC. Translation: CATQGTGDGYTF.

This chain links TRBV19 with TRBJ1-4; perhaps TRBD1 as D (5 bases). The CDR3 runs 13 residues. From germline, CDR1 is LNHDA and CDR2 SQIVND (reference sequence). The V gene lost 7 bases and the J gene lost 7 bases, with 13 bases spanning the gap. The CDR3 here is CASNNRRTEKLFF. DNA of the CDR3: TGTGCCAGTAATAACAGGCGTACTGAAAAACTGTTTTTT.

The chain links TRBV3-1 (or the pseudogene TRBV3-2) to TRBJ2-2; no definite D call. The CDR3 has 14 amino acids. Trimming stripped 3 bases from V and 1 base from J, with 6 bases between. CDR1 is LGHDT and CDR2 is YNNKEL in the germline V gene (reference sequence). CDR3 sequence (DNA): TGTGCCAGCAGCCACCGGGTGAACACCGGGGAGCTGTTTTTT. Amino acids: CASSHRVNTGELFF.

J is TRBJ1-1 and V is TRBV19; D is undetermined. Trimming removed 4 bases from V and 3 bases from J, with 12 bases in between. CDR1 is LNHDA and CDR2 is SQIVND in the germline V gene (reference sequence). The CDR3 contains 14 residues. The chain's CDR3 is CASSSWGSDTEAFF. The CDR3 DNA follows: TGTGCCAGTAGTAGTTGGGGTAGCGACACTGAAGCTTTCTTT.

Only one count was recorded for this clone. The chain carries TRBV4-2 and TRBJ2-1; 8 bases match TRBD1. The CDR3 sequence is 15 residues long. The germline V gene has CDR1 LGHNA and CDR2 YNFKEQ. V shed 1 base and J 7 bases; nucleotides not matched to a gene: 6. CDR3 nucleotide sequence: TGTGCCAGCAGCCAAGGAGGACAGGGTCGGAATGAGCAGTTCTTC. Its protein product is CASSQGGQGRNEQFF.

V gene TRBV7-9 combines with J gene TRBJ2-5; D possibly corresponds to TRBD1 (5 bases). Trimming removed 5 bases from V and 4 bases from J, with 14 bases in between. The CDR3 contains 14 residues. CDR1 is SEHNR and CDR2 is FQNEAQ in the germline V gene (reference sequence). The CDR3 bases are TGTGCCAGCAGCGTCACCCAGGGCAGAGAGACCCAGTACTTC. This sequence encodes CASSVTQGRETQYF.

The rearrangement uses TRBV11-2 and TRBJ2-2; D unresolved. CDR3 length: 16 residues. V dropped 3 bases and J dropped 1 base, with 12 bases sitting between them. Germline values: CDR1 SGHAT, CDR2 FQNNGV. This CDR3 reads CASSLFGPGNTGELFF. The CDR3 DNA sequence: TGTGCCAGCAGCTTGTTCGGTCCAGGGAACACCGGGGAGCTGTTTTTT. Variable domain in full (rest from reference TRBV11-2 and TRBJ2-2): EAGVAQSPRYKIIEKRQSVAFWCNPISGHATLYWYQQILGQGPKLLIQFQNNGVVDDSQLPKDRFSAERLKGVDSTLKIQPAKLEDSAVYLCASSLFGPGNTGELFFGEGSRLTVL.

V gene TRBV12-3 or TRBV12-4 combines with J gene TRBJ2-5; 8 bases map to TRBD1. The CDR3 covers 12 residues. V was pared by 5 bases and J by 5 bases, with 1 base of the junction left unmatched. The chain's CDR3 is CASSRQGETQYF. The CDR3 bases are TGTGCCAGCAGTCGACAGGGGGAGACCCAGTACTTC.

This clone has a single count. The chain is built from TRBV6-5 and TRBJ1-5; possibly TRBD1 for D (6 bases). Germline V gene data show CDR1 as MNHEY and CDR2 as SVGAGI. CDR3 size: 13 residues. Trimming removed 5 bases at V and 15 bases at J, with 20 bases between. CDR3 residues: CASSTLAGAPWHF. The CDR3, as DNA: TGTGCCAGCAGTACCCTTGCAGGGGCCCCGTGGCATTTT.

The gene calls are TRBV6-5 and TRBJ2-2, with 9 bases that match TRBD1. CDR3 length equals 14 residues. CDR1 and CDR2 (germline): MNHEY, SVGAGI. J gave up 5 bases and V 8 bases, and 6 bases lay outside the gene matches. CDR3 DNA: TGTGCCAGCGGGGACAGGGACGGGACCGGGGAGCTGTTTTTT. This codes for CASGDRDGTGELFF.

The table lists this clone with a count of one. The rearrangement links TRBV5-1 to TRBJ1-2; D is unclear. Trimming removed 4 bases from V and 5 bases from J, with 9 bases in between. CDR1 SGHRS and CDR2 YFSETQ come from the germline V gene. CDR3 length: 12 residues. For the CDR3, the DNA is TGCGCCAGCAGCGTGCAGGATTATGGCTACACCTTC. This encodes CASSVQDYGYTF.

In its sample, this clone was seen once. The V and J genes are TRBV29-1 and TRBJ1-1, with D possibly matching TRBD1 (6 bases). The CDR3 runs 16 residues. CDR1 SQVTM and CDR2 ANQGSEA come from the germline V gene. V was pared by 6 bases and J by 0 bases, with 20 bases between. CDR3: CSVPRGNRIMNTEAFF. As DNA, the CDR3 is TGCAGCGTCCCTAGGGGGAACAGAATCATGAACACTGAAGCTTTCTTT.

The chain recombines TRBV6-6 with TRBJ2-2, with 10 positions matching TRBD1. Germline assignment: CDR1 MNHNY and CDR2 SVGAGI (reference sequence). CDR3 length equals 14 residues. After removal of 5 bases from V and 4 bases from J, the junction contained 1 base not matched to a gene. The CDR3 region has the DNA TGTGCCAGCAGTGGGACAGGGGCCACCGGGGAGCTGTTTTTT. Encoded protein: CASSGTGATGELFF.

This chain uses TRBV20-1 with TRBJ2-3, with 7 nucleotides matching TRBD2. There are 15 residues in the CDR3. The V segment lost 3 bases and the J segment 3 bases; nucleotides outside the gene matches: 9. In germline, CDR1 is DFQATT, CDR2 SNEGSKA (reference sequence). CDR3 coding DNA: TGCAGTGCTAGTGGCCTAGCGGTTCAAACAGATACGCAGTATTTT. Its translation: CSASGLAVQTDTQYF.

This chain uses TRBV27 with TRBJ2-7; 10 positions match TRBD1. After removal of 6 bases from V and 6 bases from J, the junction contained 5 bases not matched to a gene. CDR1 and CDR2 (germline): MNHEY, SMNVEV (reference sequence). There are 13 residues in the CDR3. CDR3 sequence reads: CASRGTGEREQYV. The CDR3 region has the DNA TGTGCCAGCAGGGGGACAGGGGAACGCGAGCAGTACGTC.

This clone has more than one count but fewer than ten. The CDR3 DNA reads as TGTGCCAGCATCGCTGGGGCCGGTCATGAAGCTTTCTTT. Residues: CASIAGAGHEAFF. This rearrangement joins TRBV27 to TRBJ1-1; tentatively, D is TRBD1 (5 bases). Between the trimmed V and J ends, which lost 7 bases and 7 bases, there was a span of 16 bases. The CDR3 is made up of 13 amino acids. The germline V gene encodes CDR1 MNHEY and CDR2 SMNVEV (reference sequence).